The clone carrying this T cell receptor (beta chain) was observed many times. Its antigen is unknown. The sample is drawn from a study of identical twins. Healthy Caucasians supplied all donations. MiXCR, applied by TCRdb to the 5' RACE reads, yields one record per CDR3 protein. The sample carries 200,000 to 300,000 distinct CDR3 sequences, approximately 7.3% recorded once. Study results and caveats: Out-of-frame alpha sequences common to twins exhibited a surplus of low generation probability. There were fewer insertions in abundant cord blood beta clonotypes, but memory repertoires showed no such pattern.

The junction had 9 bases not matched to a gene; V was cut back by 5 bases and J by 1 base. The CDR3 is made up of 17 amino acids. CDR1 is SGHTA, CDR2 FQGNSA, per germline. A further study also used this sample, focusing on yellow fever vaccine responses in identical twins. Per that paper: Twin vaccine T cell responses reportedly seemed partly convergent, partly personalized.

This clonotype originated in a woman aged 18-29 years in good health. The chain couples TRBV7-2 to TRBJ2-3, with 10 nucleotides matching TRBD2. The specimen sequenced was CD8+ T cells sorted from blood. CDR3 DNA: TGTGCCAGCAGCCCCAAAGCGGGAGGGCCGGGCACAGATACGCAGTATTTT. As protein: CASSPKAGGPGTDTQYF.